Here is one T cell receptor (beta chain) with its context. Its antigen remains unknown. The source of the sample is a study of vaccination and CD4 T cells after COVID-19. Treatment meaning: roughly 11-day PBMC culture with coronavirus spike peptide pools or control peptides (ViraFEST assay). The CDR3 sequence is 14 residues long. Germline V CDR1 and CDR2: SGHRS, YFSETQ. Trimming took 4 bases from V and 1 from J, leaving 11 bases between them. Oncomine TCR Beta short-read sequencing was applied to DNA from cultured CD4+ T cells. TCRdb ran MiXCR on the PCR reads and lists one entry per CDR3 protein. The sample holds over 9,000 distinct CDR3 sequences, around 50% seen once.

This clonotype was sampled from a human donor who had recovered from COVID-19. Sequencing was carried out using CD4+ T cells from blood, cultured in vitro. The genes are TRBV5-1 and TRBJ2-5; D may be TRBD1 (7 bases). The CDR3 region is CASSTGDSQETQYF. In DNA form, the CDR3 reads TGCGCCAGCAGCACGGGGGACAGCCAAGAGACCCAGTACTTC.